The next 30 T cell receptor beta chains were all read from a single sample in a study of T cell responses to AZD1222 COVID-19 vaccine (dated by TCRdb to about 2021). Per the publication, the time point label means: baseline before first vaccination. The library was generated by the immunoSEQ multiplex PCR assay. TCRdb took over this immuneACCESS table, retaining in-frame rearrangements with V and J assigned. Such tables are incomplete; in checked studies, under half of the missing clones stem from an unresolved V gene, and the remainder is unexplained. Here the sample has approximately 80,000 clones; 75% to 85% occur a single time. Of the sample, less than 25% falls within the top ten clones. Material: peripheral blood, obtained on day 0 of AZD1222 vaccination. The receptors were sampled from an adult in good health.

The chain employs TRBV19 and TRBJ1-5; D is possibly TRBD1 (6 bases). Per germline, CDR1 LNHDA and CDR2 SQIVND (reference sequence). The CDR3 consists of 12 residues. Trimming cost V 6 bases and J 6 bases, with 9 bases left between them. CDR3 region: CASSQGSQPQHF. DNA of the CDR3: TGTGCCAGTAGCCAGGGGAGTCAGCCCCAGCATTTT.

The rearrangement uses TRBV5-4 and TRBJ2-5; D perhaps matches TRBD1 (6 bases). V lost 4 bases to trimming and J lost 1 base, with 8 bases between them. Germline V gives CDR1 SGHNT, CDR2 YYREEE (reference sequence). The CDR3 is made up of 13 amino acids. CDR3 sequence reads: CASSEDSQETQYF. Written as DNA, the CDR3 is TGTGCCAGCAGCGAGGACAGCCAAGAGACCCAGTACTTC.

The sample holds a few counts of this clone. The chain employs TRBV16 and TRBJ1-4, with D tentatively TRBD1 (6 bases). Germline V gene data show CDR1 as KGHSY and CDR2 as FQNENV. Between the trimmed V and J ends, which lost 2 bases and 8 bases, there was a span of 15 bases. The length of the CDR3 is 15 residues. The CDR3 sequence is CASSQTRGAREKLFF. The DNA for the CDR3 is TGTGCCAGCAGCCAAACGCGGGGGGCCAGGGAAAAACTGTTTTTT. The complete variable domain, with remaining parts taken from reference TRBV16 and TRBJ1-4, reads GEEVAQTPKHLVRGEGQKAKLYCAPIKGHSYVFWYQQVLKNEFKFLISFQNENVFDETGMPKERFSAKCLPNSPCSLEIQATKLEDSAVYFCASSQTRGAREKLFFGSGTQLSVL.

V usage is TRBV5-1 and J usage is TRBJ2-7; the D gene is possibly TRBD2 (5 bases). The germline V gene has CDR1 SGHRS and CDR2 YFSETQ. The V end lost 5 bases, the J end lost 3 bases, and 15 bases lay between the germline ends. The CDR3 spans 14 residues. As DNA, the CDR3 is TGCGCCAGCAGGACCGGGAACCCAAACTACGAGCAGTACTTC. It specifies CASRTGNPNYEQYF.

V and J are TRBV21-1 and TRBJ1-1; TRBD1 was called by the table and not checked on the DNA. TRBV21-1 is a pseudogene. CDR3 size: 15 residues. The CDR3 DNA reads as TGTGCCAGCAGCAGCCGCCGGGACAGGAACACTGAAGCTTTCTTT. Protein: CASSSRRDRNTEAFF.

This chain joins TRBV6-1 and TRBJ1-6, with 9 bases identical to TRBD1. Unmatched junction bases numbered 4, after V lost 3 bases and J lost 7 bases. The length of the CDR3 is 15 residues. Looked up from germline, CDR1 is MNHNS and CDR2 is SASEGT. CDR3 amino acids: CASSEDRGLNSPLHF. The DNA for the CDR3 is TGTGCCAGCAGTGAGGACAGGGGTTTGAATTCACCCCTCCACTTT.

This rearrangement joins TRBV18 to TRBJ1-1; D possibly corresponds to TRBD1 (5 bases). Trimming took 3 bases from V and 0 from J, leaving 8 bases between them. Germline V gene sequence: CDR1 KGHSH, CDR2 LQKENI. This CDR3 is built from 14 residues. The CDR3 region is CASSPRGLNTEAFF. CDR3 nucleotide sequence: TGTGCCAGCTCACCGCGGGGCCTGAACACTGAAGCTTTCTTT.

The V gene is TRBV7-2, the J gene TRBJ2-7; D gene unclear. This CDR3 comprises 14 residues. The V gene lost 1 base and the J gene lost 3 bases, with 10 bases spanning the gap. From germline, CDR1 is SGHTA and CDR2 FQGNSA. The CDR3 sequence is CASSLVWQYYEQYF. For the CDR3, the DNA is TGTGCCAGCAGCTTAGTATGGCAGTACTACGAGCAGTACTTC.

The chain uses TRBV10-2 and TRBJ1-2; D not resolved. There are 13 residues in the CDR3. Germline lookup yields CDR1 WSHSY and CDR2 SAAADI. Deletions cut 2 bases from V and 2 bases from J, with 6 bases between. CDR3 sequence (DNA): TGCGCCAGCAGTGAGACGGACAACTATGGCTACACCTTC. Amino acid sequence: CASSETDNYGYTF.

The gene calls are TRBV12-3 or TRBV12-4 and TRBJ1-2, with 7 bases fitting TRBD1. The CDR3 consists of 13 residues. Unmatched junction bases numbered 5, after V lost 2 bases and J lost 8 bases. This CDR3 reads CASSLTGTVGYTF. In DNA, the CDR3 is TGTGCCAGCAGTTTAACCGGGACAGTGGGCTACACCTTC.

The rearrangement links TRBV5-1 to TRBJ2-1; TRBD2 aligns across 11 bases. This CDR3 is built from 16 residues. CDR1 and CDR2 from the germline V gene are SGHRS and YFSETQ. Trimming at V came to 2 bases and at J to 0 bases, leaving 1 base not matched to a gene. CDR3 bases: TGCGCCAGCAGCTTTACTAGCGGGGGCTCCTACAATGAGCAGTTCTTC. This encodes CASSFTSGGSYNEQFF. Based on the CDR3 plus reference TRBV5-1 and TRBJ2-1, the full variable domain is KAGVTQTPRYLIKTRGQQVTLSCSPISGHRSVSWYQQTPGQGLQFLFEYFSETQRNKGNFPGRFSGRQFSNSRSEMNVSTLELGDSALYLCASSFTSGGSYNEQFFGPGTRLTVL.

The V gene is TRBV18, the J gene TRBJ1-1; D uncertain. CDR1 and CDR2 from the germline V gene are KGHSH and LQKENI. The CDR3 contains 15 residues. Trimming left V 6 bases short and J 1 base short, with 15 bases between. Here the CDR3 reads CASSPRTSGNTEAFF. The CDR3 nucleotides read TGTGCCAGCTCGCCCCGTACTTCAGGGAACACTGAAGCTTTCTTT.

V usage is TRBV4-2 and J usage is TRBJ2-3; 12 bases align to TRBD2. The V gene's germline CDR1 is LGHNA and CDR2 YNFKEQ. Losses at the gene ends were 3 bases for V and 3 bases for J; bases not matched to a gene: 10. The CDR3 spans 18 residues. The CDR3 here is CASSQRDWTSGVTDTQYF. The CDR3 region has the DNA TGTGCCAGCAGCCAGAGGGATTGGACTAGCGGGGTAACAGATACGCAGTATTTT.

This chain joins TRBV12-3 or TRBV12-4 and TRBJ1-2; D perhaps matches TRBD1 (6 bases). The CDR3 spans 13 residues. V gave up 5 bases and J gave up 1 base, with 8 bases separating them. CDR3 DNA: TGTGCCAGCAGTCTACAGGGTAACTATGGCTACACCTTC. Translating gives CASSLQGNYGYTF.

This clone appeared a few times. V gene TRBV15 combines with J gene TRBJ2-6, with TRBD1 identical over 10 bases. Germline CDR1 and CDR2: LNHNV and YYDKDF (reference sequence). The CDR3 length is 15 residues. The J segment lost 1 base and the V segment lost 11 bases, leaving 5 bases of the junction unmatched. CDR3 DNA: TGTGCCCCCCGGGACAGGGGATCTGGGGCCAACGTCCTGACTTTC. Translated, it gives CAPRDRGSGANVLTF. The complete variable domain, with remaining parts taken from reference TRBV15 and TRBJ2-6, reads DAMVIQNPRYQVTQFGKPVTLSCSQTLNHNVMYWYQQKSSQAPKLLFHYYDKDFNNEADTPDNFQSRRPNTSFCFLDIRSPGLGDTAMYLCAPRDRGSGANVLTFGAGSRLTVL.

This clone was detected a few times. The chain couples TRBV7-6 to TRBJ1-1; 7 bases align to TRBD1. This CDR3 is 15 amino acids long. J lost 1 base, V lost 4 bases, and 6 bases had no gene match. Germline CDR1 and CDR2: SGHVS and FNYEAQ. The CDR3: CASSSRQGGNTEAFF. The DNA for the CDR3 is TGTGCCAGCAGCTCCCGACAGGGTGGGAACACTGAAGCTTTCTTT.

The chain links TRBV4-2 to TRBJ1-5, with D unclear. Looked up from germline, CDR1 is LGHNA and CDR2 is YNFKEQ. This CDR3 is built from 16 residues. Trimming took 3 bases from V and 0 from J, leaving 12 bases between them. The CDR3 sequence is CASSQTSRFSNQPQHF. CDR3 in DNA: TGTGCCAGCAGCCAGACCTCCCGATTTAGCAATCAGCCCCAGCATTTT.

This clone appeared a few times. The rearrangement uses TRBV5-1 and TRBJ1-2; D is ambiguous. CDR1 is SGHRS and CDR2 is YFSETQ in the germline V gene. The CDR3 consists of 12 residues. V was shortened by 4 bases and J by 1 base, with 5 bases between the two germline ends. CDR3 nucleotides: TGCGCCAGCAGCCTTCGTAACTATGGCTACACCTTC. It is translated as CASSLRNYGYTF.

This clone was recorded a few times. This rearrangement joins TRBV19 to TRBJ1-2; 7 bases align to TRBD1. The ends lost 4 bases at V and 1 base at J; junction bases unmatched: 6. The CDR3 loop spans 15 amino acids. Germline loops: CDR1 LNHDA, CDR2 SQIVND (reference sequence). The CDR3 DNA is TGTGCCAGTAGTAGACAGGGACTAGATAACTATGGCTACACCTTC. Its protein product is CASSRQGLDNYGYTF.

V is TRBV6-1 and J is TRBJ2-7; tentatively, D is TRBD1 (6 bases). The V end lost 2 bases, the J end lost 4 bases, and 12 bases lay between the germline ends. This CDR3 spans 14 amino acids. The germline V gene has CDR1 MNHNS and CDR2 SASEGT. The CDR3 loop is CASSERGQLYEQYF. The CDR3 DNA reads TGTGCCAGCAGTGAAAGGGGACAACTGTACGAGCAGTACTTC.

The genes are TRBV5-6 and TRBJ1-2; D is unclear. The CDR3 totals 13 residues. Trimming cost V 2 bases and J 8 bases, with 13 bases left between them. Germline lookup yields CDR1 SGHDT and CDR2 YYEEEE. CDR3 amino acids: CASSFPLALGYTF. CDR3 DNA sequence: TGTGCCAGCAGCTTCCCGTTAGCCCTAGGCTACACCTTC.

The chain employs TRBV4-1 and TRBJ1-4; weak D call: TRBD1 (6 bases). Germline CDR1 is MGHRA and CDR2 is YSYEKL. V lost 3 bases and J 8 bases, leaving 16 bases between the germline ends. The CDR3 loop spans 15 amino acids. The CDR3 reads CASSQMGQRTEKLFF. The CDR3 DNA reads TGCGCCAGCAGCCAGATGGGACAAAGGACCGAAAAACTGTTTTTT.

This sequence joins TRBV5-5 and TRBJ1-1, with 8 bases that match TRBD1. Per germline, CDR1 SGHKS and CDR2 YYEKEE (reference sequence). This CDR3 is built from 15 residues. The trim removed 5 bases at V and 0 bases at J, leaving 6 bases unmatched. The CDR3: CASSPGGAVNTEAFF. The DNA for the CDR3 is TGTGCCAGCAGTCCAGGGGGCGCAGTGAACACTGAAGCTTTCTTT.

The chain couples TRBV30 to TRBJ1-5; unclear D gene. The CDR3 extends over 12 amino acids. Germline V gene data show CDR1 as GTSNPN and CDR2 as SVGIG (reference sequence). V lost 1 base to trimming and J lost 6 bases, with 7 bases between them. For the CDR3, the DNA is TGTGCCTGGAGTGGGGGTACTCAGCCCCAGCATTTT. It codes for CAWSGGTQPQHF.

This sequence joins TRBV2 and TRBJ1-1; 7 bases agree with TRBD1. The ends lost 6 bases at V and 5 bases at J; junction bases unmatched: 9. This CDR3 region has 14 residues. CDR1 is SNHLY, CDR2 FYNNEI, per germline. The CDR3 nucleotides read TGTGCCAGCAGGAGACAGGGTCTTAGGACTGAAGCTTTCTTT. Its translation: CASRRQGLRTEAFF.

The rearrangement links TRBV10-1 to TRBJ2-2; 12 bases are shared with TRBD1. The CDR3 runs 15 residues. The junction had 5 bases not matched to a gene; V was cut back by 6 bases and J by 6 bases. Germline CDR1 is WNHNN and CDR2 is SYGVQD (reference sequence). CDR3 bases: TGCGCCAGCAGGCCGGGACAGGGGGCTTCCGGGGAGCTGTTTTTT. Its protein is CASRPGQGASGELFF.

In this sample, this clone turned up once. The gene calls are TRBV28 and TRBJ1-2; TRBD1 is a possible D gene (6 bases). Trimming cost V 8 bases and J 4 bases, with 11 bases left between them. Germline V CDR1 and CDR2: MDHEN, SYDVKM. The length of the CDR3 is 12 residues. This CDR3 reads CASQRTAYGYTF. Here the CDR3 DNA reads TGTGCCAGCCAACGGACAGCCTATGGCTACACCTTC.

The chain carries TRBV29-1 and TRBJ1-1, with D possibly TRBD1 on 6 matching bases. The CDR3 contains 18 residues. V was pared by 0 bases and J by 1 base, with 21 bases between. CDR1 is SQVTM and CDR2 is ANQGSEA in the germline V gene. In DNA form, the CDR3 reads TGCAGCGTTGAAGATCGAAGGGGGGTCTCGAGAGGGAACACTGAAGCTTTCTTT. As protein: CSVEDRRGVSRGNTEAFF. Full variable domain (outside the CDR3, taken from reference TRBV29-1 and TRBJ1-1): SAVISQKPSRDICQRGTSLTIQCQVDSQVTMMFWYRQQPGQSLTLIATANQGSEATYESGFVIDKFPISRPNLTFSTLTVSNMSPEDSSIYLCSVEDRRGVSRGNTEAFFGQGTRLTVV.

The chain carries TRBV7-9 and TRBJ2-1; 12 nucleotides align to TRBD1. Germline V gene sequence: CDR1 SEHNR, CDR2 FQNEAQ (reference sequence). Trimming removed 5 bases from V and 0 bases from J; junction bases left unmatched: 2. This CDR3 region has 16 residues. CDR3 residues: CASSGTGGSSYNEQFF. CDR3 DNA: TGTGCCAGCAGCGGGACAGGGGGCAGCTCCTACAATGAGCAGTTCTTC.

This chain uses TRBV7-2 with TRBJ1-5; no reliable D call. Germline CDR1 reads SGHTA; CDR2 reads FQGNSA. Deletions cut 0 bases from V and 3 bases from J, with 9 bases between. The CDR3 totals 15 residues. CDR3 region: CASSLAGQVNQPQHF. The CDR3 nucleotides read TGTGCCAGCAGCTTAGCCGGGCAGGTCAATCAGCCCCAGCATTTT.